These 32 T cell receptor beta chains share one sample of origin, sequenced in a study of beta chain features in type 1 diabetes. All of the isolated RNA was reverse transcribed, so expressed TCRB transcripts were sequenced. Assay: immunoSEQ multiplex PCR; the TCRdb copy retains only in-frame clones and omits some. Among hundreds of thousands of clones listed, around 15% were seen once. These TCRs' antigens remain unknown. Study results and limitations: Shortening that was moderate but significant affected the TCRB CDR3s of Type 1 diabetes patients in all four CD4+ subsets.

Sample: naive CD4+ T cells from blood. Receptor source: a man younger than 35 with type 1 diabetes.

The chain recombines TRBV11-3 with TRBJ2-3; D is perhaps TRBD1 (5 bases). The V end was cut by 4 bases, the J end by 4 bases, with 12 bases between. The CDR3 has 14 residues. CDR1 and CDR2 (germline): SGHNT, YENEEA. CDR3 DNA sequence: TGTGCCAGCAGCTCTCAGGGTCGGGCAGATACGCAGTATTTT. Translating it yields CASSSQGRADTQYF. The full variable domain, rest sourced from reference TRBV11-3 and TRBJ2-3, is EAGVVQSPRYKIIEKKQPVAFWCNPISGHNTLYWYLQNLGQGPELLIRYENEEAVDDSQLPKDRFSAERLKGVDSTLKIQPAELGDSAVYLCASSSQGRADTQYFGPGTRLTVL.

This clone was seen a handful of times. The chain uses TRBV9 and TRBJ2-5; 11 positions agree with TRBD1. V was pared by 3 bases and J by 5 bases, with 6 bases of the junction left unmatched. There are 15 residues in the CDR3. The germline V gene encodes CDR1 SGDLS and CDR2 YYNGEE. The CDR3 is CASSEDRGLGETQYF. The CDR3 region has the DNA TGTGCCAGCAGCGAGGACAGGGGGCTGGGTGAGACCCAGTACTTC.

This rearrangement joins TRBV11-3 to TRBJ2-1; D unclear. Trimming stripped 1 base from V and 8 bases from J, with 9 bases between. The V gene's germline CDR1 is SGHNT and CDR2 YENEEA. The CDR3 loop spans 13 amino acids. Here the CDR3 reads CASSLAENYEQFF. CDR3 DNA: TGTGCCAGCAGCTTAGCAGAGAACTATGAGCAGTTCTTC.

The chain couples TRBV18 to TRBJ1-6; D gene unclear. The CDR3 sequence is 16 residues long. CDR1 is KGHSH and CDR2 is LQKENI in the germline V gene. V lost 1 base, J lost 7 bases, and 14 bases lay in between. The CDR3 sequence is CASSPQGGVVNSPLHF. In nucleotides, the CDR3 is TGTGCCAGCTCACCACAGGGCGGGGTTGTCAATTCACCCCTCCACTTT. Complete variable domain (other parts from reference TRBV18 and TRBJ1-6): NAGVMQNPRHLVRRRGQEARLRCSPMKGHSHVYWYRQLPEEGLKFMVYLQKENIIDESGMPKERFSAEFPKEGPSILRIQQVVRGDSAAYFCASSPQGGVVNSPLHFGNGTRLTVT.

About this clone itself: The same CDR3 can be traced to other DNA sequences in this sample. The V and J genes are TRBV7-3 and TRBJ1-1; no reliable D call. CDR3 length equals 13 residues. Trimming took 0 bases from V and 5 from J, leaving 7 bases between them. CDR1 and CDR2 (germline): SGHTA, FQGTGA. This chain's CDR3 is CASSLTGSTEAFF. CDR3 in DNA: TGTGCCAGCAGCTTAACAGGGAGTACTGAAGCTTTCTTT.

V gene TRBV30 combines with J gene TRBJ2-5, with D possibly TRBD1 on 6 matching bases. Per germline, CDR1 GTSNPN and CDR2 SVGIG (reference sequence). The CDR3 sequence is 15 residues long. V was trimmed by 7 bases and J by 4 bases, leaving 22 bases between them. The chain's CDR3 is CASVLTGSPAETQYF. The CDR3 region has the DNA TGTGCCTCCGTTCTGACAGGCTCCCCTGCAGAGACCCAGTACTTC.

This clone was observed a handful of times. The rearrangement joins TRBV30 to TRBJ2-2; either TRBD1 or TRBD2 may fit D (6 bases each). Germline-derived CDR1 and CDR2 are GTSNPN and SVGIG (reference sequence). V gave up 5 bases and J gave up 4 bases, with 14 bases separating them. The CDR3 runs 14 residues. The CDR3 region has the DNA TGTGCCTGGGGTACAGGGAGGAGCACCGGGGAGCTGTTTTTT. It codes for CAWGTGRSTGELFF.

CDR3 region: CASSAGTSGNEQFF. CDR3 bases: TGTGCCAGCAGTGCCGGGACATCCGGAAATGAGCAGTTCTTC. V usage is TRBV6-5 and J usage is TRBJ2-1; TRBD1 might be the D (6 bases). From germline, CDR1 is MNHEY and CDR2 SVGAGI. Trimming pared 5 bases from V and 7 bases from J, leaving 15 bases between. This CDR3 spans 14 amino acids.

This clone was found a few times. The chain uses TRBV13 and TRBJ2-5; unclear D gene. This CDR3 spans 14 amino acids. Germline CDR1 and CDR2: PRHDT and FYEKMQ (reference sequence). V gave up 5 bases and J gave up 0 bases, with 10 bases separating them. In nucleotides, the CDR3 is TGTGCCAGCAGCGGAATCACCAACCAAGAGACCCAGTACTTC. It encodes CASSGITNQETQYF.

This clone was seen more than once but under ten times. V is TRBV2 and J is TRBJ2-7, with a weak D call TRBD1 (6 bases). Germline V gene data show CDR1 as SNHLY and CDR2 as FYNNEI. V lost 4 bases and J 4 bases, leaving 14 bases between the germline ends. The CDR3 consists of 14 residues. The CDR3 loop reads CASSVAGVTYEQYF. DNA of the CDR3: TGTGCCAGCAGTGTTGCAGGGGTAACGTACGAGCAGTACTTC.

V and J are TRBV2 and TRBJ1-1; D is unresolved. The CDR3 sequence is 15 residues long. Germline V gene sequence: CDR1 SNHLY, CDR2 FYNNEI. Trimming cost V 4 bases and J 1 base, with 13 bases left between them. The CDR3 nucleotides read TGTGCCAGCAGTGTTCTCGGCAGCGCGAACACTGAAGCTTTCTTT. This encodes CASSVLGSANTEAFF.

This clone was found a few times. V and J are TRBV6-6 and TRBJ2-5, with 8 bases lining up with TRBD1. Trimming at V came to 5 bases and at J to 3 bases, leaving 5 bases not matched to a gene. This CDR3 has 14 amino acids. Germline V CDR1 and CDR2: MNHNY, SVGAGI (reference sequence). CDR3 in amino acids: CASSRWTGKETQYF. CDR3 bases: TGTGCCAGCAGTCGTTGGACAGGGAAAGAGACCCAGTACTTC.

The V call is TRBV4-1, the J call TRBJ2-3; D not certain. Trimming left V 6 bases short and J 5 bases short, with 15 bases between. The germline V gene has CDR1 MGHRA and CDR2 YSYEKL. The CDR3 is made up of 14 amino acids. The CDR3 spells CASRHPARGDTQYF. CDR3 sequence (DNA): TGCGCCAGCAGACACCCGGCCCGTGGAGATACGCAGTATTTT.

CDR3 sequence reads: CASSEQVTGHTEAFF. The CDR3 DNA reads as TGTGCCAGCAGTGAACAGGTCACGGGGCATACTGAAGCTTTCTTT. This chain uses TRBV2 with TRBJ1-1, with D possibly matching TRBD1 (5 bases). Germline assignment: CDR1 SNHLY and CDR2 FYNNEI. The V and J ends lost 2 bases and 5 bases respectively, with 15 bases between them. The CDR3 extends over 15 amino acids.

This chain connects TRBV4-1 to TRBJ2-2; 8 nucleotides agree with TRBD2. This CDR3 region has 16 residues. The V gene end was trimmed by 0 bases and the J gene end by 6 bases; junction bases not matched to a gene: 6. The germline CDR1 and CDR2 sequences are MGHRA and YSYEKL. CDR3 coding DNA: TGCGCCAGCAGCCAAGATCTCAGCGGGGGAGCCGGGGAGCTGTTTTTT. This codes for CASSQDLSGGAGELFF.

The rearrangement links TRBV10-3 to TRBJ1-1, with 7 bases that match TRBD1. With V trimmed by 3 bases and J by 2 bases, 6 bases remained unmatched. The CDR3 contains 15 residues. Germline assignment: CDR1 ENHRY and CDR2 SYGVKD. The CDR3, as DNA: TGTGCCATCAGTGATCGGGACAGAAAAAACACTGAAGCTTTCTTT. It yields the protein CAISDRDRKNTEAFF.

This clone has more than one count but fewer than ten. The chain links TRBV23-1 to TRBJ1-2; the match to TRBD1 covers 7 bases. TRBV23-1 is an ORF, and what it does is uncertain. V was pared by 0 bases and J by 4 bases, with 5 bases of the junction left unmatched. This CDR3 is built from 15 residues. The CDR3 region has the DNA TGCGCCAGCAGTCAATCCCCCAGGGGGGCCTATGGCTACACCTTC. It encodes CASSQSPRGAYGYTF.

V usage is TRBV4-2 and J usage is TRBJ1-6, with 9 bases that match TRBD1. Trimming took 0 bases from V and 7 from J; bases not matched to a gene: 7. Per the germline V gene, CDR1 is LGHNA and CDR2 is YNFKEQ. This CDR3 region has 17 residues. The CDR3 region is CASSQDGGQGNNSPLHF. CDR3 in DNA: TGTGCCAGCAGCCAAGATGGAGGACAGGGGAACAATTCACCCCTCCACTTT.

V and J are TRBV4-1 and TRBJ2-7, with D perhaps given as TRBD1 or TRBD2 (5 bases each). V lost 4 bases and J 9 bases, leaving 16 bases between the germline ends. The CDR3 has 13 residues. Germline CDR1 reads MGHRA; CDR2 reads YSYEKL. As DNA, the CDR3 is TGCGCCAGCAGCCGGGACGGGTCCATGGGGCAGTACTTC. Translated, it gives CASSRDGSMGQYF.

The chain couples TRBV6-5 to TRBJ1-1; D gene unclear. The CDR3 spans 13 residues. The germline CDR1 and CDR2 sequences are MNHEY and SVGAGI. V gave up 4 bases and J gave up 5 bases, with 11 bases separating them. The CDR3 loop is CASSFPSGTEAFF. CDR3 coding DNA: TGTGCCAGCAGTTTTCCCTCCGGGACTGAAGCTTTCTTT.

This clone was counted between two and nine times. CDR3 nucleotides: TGTGCCAGCAGCCTTCGACAGGCCAACTATGGCTACACCTTC. Amino acid sequence: CASSLRQANYGYTF. The gene calls are TRBV13 and TRBJ1-2; D is possibly TRBD1 (6 bases). V was cut by 5 bases and J by 2 bases, with 12 bases left in between. This CDR3 is 14 amino acids long. Germline CDR1 and CDR2: PRHDT and FYEKMQ (reference sequence).

The rearrangement uses TRBV13 and TRBJ2-3, with 7 nucleotides matching TRBD2. Germline V gene data show CDR1 as PRHDT and CDR2 as FYEKMQ (reference sequence). This CDR3 has 18 residues. Unmatched junction bases numbered 16, after V lost 5 bases and J lost 2 bases. In DNA form, the CDR3 reads TGTGCCAGCAGCACGAAACCCTACAGCGGGGCGGCCACAGATACGCAGTATTTT. Amino acids: CASSTKPYSGAATDTQYF.

Only a few counts were recorded for this clone. The V call is TRBV7-9, the J call TRBJ2-3; D is undetermined. The germline CDR1 and CDR2 sequences are SEHNR and FQNEAQ (reference sequence). The CDR3 spans 15 residues. Trimming shortened V by 0 bases and J by 0 bases, and 7 bases separated the two germline ends. This CDR3 reads CASSLASLSTDTQYF. DNA for the CDR3: TGTGCCAGCAGCTTAGCTAGCCTAAGCACAGATACGCAGTATTTT.

Comments on this clone: The sample carries other DNA sequences with the same CDR3. The rearrangement uses TRBV30 and TRBJ1-1; the D is unclear. CDR3 length: 13 residues. Deletions cut 2 bases from V and 3 bases from J, with 10 bases between. Germline V lookup: CDR1 GTSNPN, CDR2 SVGIG (reference sequence). CDR3 DNA: TGTGCCTGGAGTAGCCAGGAGGACACTGAAGCTTTCTTT. Its protein product is CAWSSQEDTEAFF.

The chain recombines TRBV9 with TRBJ1-1; tentatively, D is TRBD1 (5 bases). The CDR3 contains 14 residues. With 0 bases removed from V and 9 bases from J, the gap between germline ends came to 15 bases. The germline gives CDR1 SGDLS, CDR2 YYNGEE. DNA for the CDR3: TGTGCCAGCAGCGTAGGCGGCCAGGGTGGAAAAGCTTTCTTT. This codes for CASSVGGQGGKAFF.

This clone has more than one count but fewer than ten. The CDR3 DNA follows: TGTGCCAGCAGTTTATCACAAGATAATTCACCCCTCCACTTT. This sequence encodes CASSLSQDNSPLHF. This chain connects TRBV28 to TRBJ1-6; D not certain. Germline CDR1 is MDHEN and CDR2 is SYDVKM. Between the trimmed V and J ends, which lost 1 base and 5 bases, there was a span of 6 bases. The CDR3 totals 14 residues.

This clone appeared a few times. J is TRBJ2-5 and V is TRBV10-3, with 8 nucleotides matching TRBD1. Germline-derived CDR1 and CDR2 are ENHRY and SYGVKD. V lost 4 bases, J lost 1 base, and 2 bases stayed unmatched. This CDR3 is built from 14 residues. CDR3 coding DNA: TGTGCCATCAGTGGGGACAGGACCCAAGAGACCCAGTACTTC. Translation gives CAISGDRTQETQYF.

The chain links TRBV11-2 to TRBJ2-1; no definite D call. The germline gives CDR1 SGHAT, CDR2 FQNNGV. The V end lost 7 bases, the J end lost 12 bases, and 13 bases lay between the germline ends. The CDR3 length is 11 residues. The CDR3 spells CASTPGLSQFF. For the CDR3, the DNA is TGTGCCAGCACCCCAGGTCTTTCGCAGTTCTTC.

The chain links TRBV6-1 to TRBJ1-2; maybe TRBD1 (6 bases). The CDR3 is made up of 14 amino acids. V shed 4 bases and J shed 6 bases, with 15 bases lying between them. Germline CDR1 MNHNS, CDR2 SASEGT. The DNA of the CDR3 is TGTGCCAGCAGTGCCCCTACAGGGTTTGATGGCTACACCTTC. Residues: CASSAPTGFDGYTF.

This chain connects TRBV29-1 to TRBJ2-5; either TRBD1 or TRBD2 may supply D (6 bases each). This CDR3 has 12 amino acids. V was trimmed by 4 bases and J by 5 bases, leaving 11 bases between them. From germline, CDR1 is SQVTM and CDR2 ANQGSEA. The DNA of the CDR3 is TGCAGCGTTGTAGTAGGGGGGGAGACCCAGTACTTC. Translation: CSVVVGGETQYF.

The chain joins TRBV29-1 to TRBJ2-5; D is possibly TRBD2 (6 bases). V lost 7 bases, J lost 4 bases, and 10 bases lay in between. The CDR3 has 11 amino acids. Germline values: CDR1 SQVTM, CDR2 ANQGSEA. As DNA, the CDR3 is TGCAGCGCCGACGGGGGAGAGACCCAGTACTTC. As protein: CSADGGETQYF. Drawing the rest from reference TRBV29-1 and TRBJ2-5, the complete variable domain is SAVISQKPSRDICQRGTSLTIQCQVDSQVTMMFWYRQQPGQSLTLIATANQGSEATYESGFVIDKFPISRPNLTFSTLTVSNMSPEDSSIYLCSADGGETQYFGPGTRLLVL.

This clone appeared a few times. The chain recombines TRBV2 with TRBJ1-5; no reliable D call. This CDR3 region has 15 residues. Trimming removed 6 bases at V and 0 bases at J, with 12 bases between. CDR1 and CDR2 from the germline V gene are SNHLY and FYNNEI. This CDR3 is CASRLRESSNQPQHF. For the CDR3, the DNA is TGTGCCAGCAGGCTCCGTGAAAGTAGCAATCAGCCCCAGCATTTT.